The rows below give T cell receptor beta chains drawn from one sample of a study of blood T cell repertoires in COVID-19. Sequencing was performed with immunoSEQ multiplex PCR; in TCRdb, only in-frame clones are kept and a portion is missing. The sample yields approximately 200,000 clones, over 75% seen once. Sequenced material: peripheral blood. Source of these receptors: a human donor in a cohort sampled during active COVID-19. The CDR3 runs from the conserved cysteine through the conserved F or W. The order of the fields is J gene, V gene, D gene, clone size, CDR3 DNA, CDR3 protein. A D gene is named only where the DNA matches it firmly. Clone size is not always given. Where it is, it says once, few, many or a class for expanded clones.

j_call: TRBJ2-7
v_call: TRBV4-3
d_call: TRBD2
clone_size: NA
cdr3_nt: TGCGCCAGCAGCCAAGATCCCCCAGCGGGGGGATCATACGAGCAGTACTTC
cdr3_aa: CASSQDPPAGGSYEQYF

j_call: TRBJ2-1
v_call: TRBV29-1
d_call: TRBD2
clone_size: NA
cdr3_nt: TGCAGCGTCTCTAGCGGGAGGGTTTACAATGAGCAGTTCTTC
cdr3_aa: CSVSSGRVYNEQFF

j_call: TRBJ2-1
v_call: TRBV5-1
d_call: TRBD2
clone_size: once
cdr3_nt: TGCGCCAGCAAGAAGACGAGCGGGAGTAGCTACAATGAGCAGTTCTTC
cdr3_aa: CASKKTSGSSYNEQFF

j_call: TRBJ1-4
v_call: TRBV9
d_call: NA
clone_size: NA
cdr3_nt: TGTGCCAGCAGCGTCGGCCACTCGACGGGTGAAAAACTGTTTTTT
cdr3_aa: CASSVGHSTGEKLFF

j_call: TRBJ1-5
v_call: TRBV7-2
d_call: TRBD1
clone_size: NA
cdr3_nt: TGTGCCAGCAGCTTAGGGGACAGGGGTAAGCCCCAGCATTTT
cdr3_aa: CASSLGDRGKPQHF

j_call: TRBJ2-7
v_call: TRBV3-1/TRBV3-2
d_call: TRBD1
clone_size: NA
cdr3_nt: TGTGCCAGCAGCCAAGCCCACAGGGGCTACGAGCAGTACTTC
cdr3_aa: CASSQAHRGYEQYF

j_call: TRBJ2-7
v_call: TRBV7-2
d_call: TRBD2
clone_size: NA
cdr3_nt: TGTGCCAGCAATAAAGGGGGACTAGCGGGCCACGAGCAGTACTTC
cdr3_aa: CASNKGGLAGHEQYF

j_call: TRBJ2-7
v_call: TRBV10-1
d_call: NA
clone_size: few
cdr3_nt: TGCGCCAGCAGTGTCCCCTTCGAGCAGTACTTC
cdr3_aa: CASSVPFEQYF

j_call: TRBJ1-2
v_call: TRBV5-6
d_call: NA
clone_size: NA
cdr3_nt: TGTGCCAGCAGCGCAAAAAGGACAGATTACTATGGCTACACCTTC
cdr3_aa: CASSAKRTDYYGYTF

j_call: TRBJ2-1
v_call: TRBV15
d_call: TRBD2
clone_size: NA
cdr3_nt: TGTGCCACCAGCAGAGTACTAGCGGGGGGGATTGAGCAGTTCTTC
cdr3_aa: CATSRVLAGGIEQFF

j_call: TRBJ2-1
v_call: TRBV27
d_call: TRBD2
clone_size: NA
cdr3_nt: TGTGCCAGCAGGATTGGGACTAGCGGGAACAATGAGCAGTTCTTC
cdr3_aa: CASRIGTSGNNEQFF

j_call: TRBJ1-2
v_call: TRBV7-9
d_call: TRBD1
clone_size: NA
cdr3_nt: TGTGCCAGCAGCTCGCTAATCACAGGGGGCCCGCTCTATGGCTACACCTTC
cdr3_aa: CASSSLITGGPLYGYTF

j_call: TRBJ1-5
v_call: TRBV18
d_call: NA
clone_size: NA
cdr3_nt: TGTGCCAGCTCACCGGCCGGGGGTCGAGGTAGCAATCAGCCCCAGCATTTT
cdr3_aa: CASSPAGGRGSNQPQHF

j_call: TRBJ1-2
v_call: TRBV5-1
d_call: TRBD1
clone_size: NA
cdr3_nt: TGCGCCAGCAGCTGGACAGGGGACGTCAACTATGGCTACACCTTC
cdr3_aa: CASSWTGDVNYGYTF

j_call: TRBJ2-7
v_call: TRBV6-6
d_call: TRBD1
clone_size: NA
cdr3_nt: TGTGCCAGCAGTTACTCGACAGGGTCCGAGCAGTACTTC
cdr3_aa: CASSYSTGSEQYF

j_call: TRBJ1-1
v_call: TRBV5-1
d_call: TRBD1
clone_size: NA
cdr3_nt: TGCGCCAGCAGCGCACAGGGGGAATCGGGAGCTTTCTTT
cdr3_aa: CASSAQGESGAFF

j_call: TRBJ2-3
v_call: TRBV14
d_call: NA
clone_size: NA
cdr3_nt: TGTGCCAGCAGCCAAGGTCCCACTAGCACAGATACGCAGTATTTT
cdr3_aa: CASSQGPTSTDTQYF

j_call: TRBJ2-7
v_call: TRBV6-5
d_call: TRBD1
clone_size: NA
cdr3_nt: TGTGCCAGCAGTTACTCGTTACAGGGGGCCTACGAGCAGTACTTC
cdr3_aa: CASSYSLQGAYEQYF

j_call: TRBJ1-3
v_call: TRBV7-2
d_call: NA
clone_size: NA
cdr3_nt: TGTGCCAGCAGCCCTCGGAGGGCTGGAAACACCATATATTTT
cdr3_aa: CASSPRRAGNTIYF

j_call: TRBJ2-7
v_call: TRBV6-2/TRBV6-3
d_call: TRBD2
clone_size: few
cdr3_nt: TGTGCCAGCAGTAGGCCCGGGACTAGCGGCTACGAGCAGTACTTC
cdr3_aa: CASSRPGTSGYEQYF

j_call: TRBJ2-7
v_call: TRBV27
d_call: TRBD2
clone_size: NA
cdr3_nt: TGTGCCAGCAGCGCACAACTCGGGACTAGCGGGAGGGCCGTCCCCTACGAGCAGTACTTC
cdr3_aa: CASSAQLGTSGRAVPYEQYF

j_call: TRBJ2-7
v_call: TRBV27
d_call: TRBD1
clone_size: NA
cdr3_nt: TGTGCCAGCAGTTTGCGACAGGGGGTCTACGAGCAGTACTTC
cdr3_aa: CASSLRQGVYEQYF